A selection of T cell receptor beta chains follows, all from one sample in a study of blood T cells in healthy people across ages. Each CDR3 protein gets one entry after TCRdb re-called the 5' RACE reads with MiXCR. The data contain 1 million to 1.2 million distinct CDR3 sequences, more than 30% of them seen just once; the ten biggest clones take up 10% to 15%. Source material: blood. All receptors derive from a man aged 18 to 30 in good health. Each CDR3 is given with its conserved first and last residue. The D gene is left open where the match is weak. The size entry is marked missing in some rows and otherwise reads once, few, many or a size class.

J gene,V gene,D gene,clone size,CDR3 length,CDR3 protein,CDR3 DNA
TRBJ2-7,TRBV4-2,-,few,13,CASSQVVRVEQYF,TGTGCCAGCAGCCAAGTGGTCAGGGTCGAGCAGTACTTC
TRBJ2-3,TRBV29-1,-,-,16,CSVGPEGAPRTDTQYF,TGCAGCGTTGGGCCCGAGGGTGCCCCCCGGACAGATACGCAGTATTTT
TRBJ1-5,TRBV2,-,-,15,CASSEGGALNQPQHF,TGTGCCAGCAGTGAAGGAGGGGCCCTTAATCAGCCCCAGCATTTT
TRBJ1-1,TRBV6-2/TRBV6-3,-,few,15,CASSRDVWMNTEAFF,TGTGCCAGCAGCCGAGACGTATGGATGAACACTGAAGCTTTCTTT
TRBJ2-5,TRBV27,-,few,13,CASSLSWTSEQYF,TGTGCCAGCAGTTTATCATGGACAAGTGAGCAGTACTTC
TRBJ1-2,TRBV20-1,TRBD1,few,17,CSARDRYRGRKEVGYTF,TGCAGTGCTAGAGACCGATACAGGGGGCGCAAGGAGGTCGGCTACACCTTC
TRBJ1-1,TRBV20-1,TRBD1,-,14,CSATTDREDTEAFF,TGCAGTGCTACCACAGACAGGGAGGACACTGAAGCTTTCTTT
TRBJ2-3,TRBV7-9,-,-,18,CASSPRIHTETSTDTQYF,TGTGCCAGCAGCCCCCGCATACACACAGAAACTTCCACAGATACGCAGTATTTT
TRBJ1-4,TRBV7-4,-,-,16,CASSLVVWTVNEKLFF,TGTGCCAGCAGCCTGGTCGTGTGGACAGTAAATGAAAAACTGTTTTTT
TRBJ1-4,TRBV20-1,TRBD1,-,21,CSASLSRASVTLDRGGEKLFF,TGCAGTGCTAGCCTGAGCAGGGCCTCCGTCACCCTGGACAGGGGAGGTGAAAAACTGTTTTTT
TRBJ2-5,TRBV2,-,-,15,CASSAWGEEKETQYF,TGTGCCAGCAGTGCCTGGGGGGAGGAGAAAGAGACCCAGTACTTC
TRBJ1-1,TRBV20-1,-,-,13,CSARGGGPKKAFF,TGCAGTGCTAGAGGCGGGGGGCCCAAGAAGGCTTTCTTT
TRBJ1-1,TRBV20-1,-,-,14,CSARIREGNTEAFF,TGCAGTGCTAGAATCAGGGAGGGGAACACTGAAGCTTTCTTT
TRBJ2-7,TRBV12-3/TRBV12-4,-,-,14,CASSRTVGDNEQYF,TGTGCCAGCTCACGCACCGTCGGGGACAATGAGCAGTACTTC
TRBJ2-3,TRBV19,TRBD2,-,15,CASSWTSRGTDTQYF,TGTGCCAGTAGTTGGACTAGCCGGGGCACAGATACGCAGTATTTT
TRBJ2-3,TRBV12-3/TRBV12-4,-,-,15,CAITERGAPPDTQYF,TGTGCCATCACGGAGAGGGGGGCTCCTCCAGATACGCAGTATTTT
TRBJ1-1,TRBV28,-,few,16,CASSLSLPPLNTEAFF,TGTGCCAGCAGTTTAAGCCTACCCCCACTGAACACTGAAGCTTTCTTT
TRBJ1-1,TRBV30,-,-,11,CAWSVRAAAFF,TGTGCCTGGAGTGTACGGGCAGCAGCTTTCTTT
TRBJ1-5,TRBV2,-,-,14,CASSVGESHQPQHF,TGTGCCAGCAGTGTGGGGGAGAGCCATCAGCCCCAGCATTTT
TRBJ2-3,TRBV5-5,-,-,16,CASSTLEGEITDTQYF,TGTGCCAGCAGCACCCTTGAGGGGGAGATCACAGATACGCAGTATTTT
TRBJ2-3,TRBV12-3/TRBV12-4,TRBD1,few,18,CASSPNRDRGIRTDTQYF,TGTGCCAGCAGTCCAAACCGGGACAGGGGGATAAGGACAGATACGCAGTATTTT
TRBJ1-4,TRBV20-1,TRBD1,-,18,CSARVRVRTGVKNEKLFF,TGCAGTGCTAGAGTTCGAGTGAGAACAGGGGTTAAGAATGAAAAACTGTTTTTT
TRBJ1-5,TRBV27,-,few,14,CASSPVGGNQPQHF,TGTGCCAGCAGTCCCGTCGGGGGCAATCAGCCCCAGCATTTT
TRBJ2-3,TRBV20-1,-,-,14,CSATSGARVDTQYF,TGCAGTGCCACCTCCGGGGCCAGGGTAGATACGCAGTATTTT
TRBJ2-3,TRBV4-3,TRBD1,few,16,CASSQDRGVSTDTQYF,TGCGCCAGCAGCCAGGACAGGGGCGTTAGCACAGATACGCAGTATTTT
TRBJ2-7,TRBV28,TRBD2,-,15,CASTLPSGGRSEQYF,TGTGCCAGCACCCTCCCAAGCGGGGGGAGGAGTGAGCAGTACTTC
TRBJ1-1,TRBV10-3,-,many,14,CAISPGTKNTEAFF,TGTGCCATCAGTCCCGGGACTAAGAACACTGAAGCTTTCTTT
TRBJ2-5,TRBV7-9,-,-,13,CASSSTSKETQYF,TGTGCCAGCAGCTCCACTAGTAAAGAGACCCAGTACTTC
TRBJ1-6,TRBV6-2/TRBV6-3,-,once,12,CASSYPNSPPHF,TGTGCCAGCAGTTACCCGAATTCACCCCCCCACTTT
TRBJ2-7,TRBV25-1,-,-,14,CASSGARGSYEQYF,TGTGCCAGCAGTGGCGCTAGGGGCTCCTACGAGCAGTACTTC
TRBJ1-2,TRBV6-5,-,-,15,CASSYGLGTAYGYTF,TGTGCCAGCAGTTACGGGTTGGGGACGGCCTATGGCTACACCTTC
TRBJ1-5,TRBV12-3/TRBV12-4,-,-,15,CASSSGHLVGQPQHF,TGTGCCAGCAGTTCGGGGCACCTCGTGGGTCAGCCCCAGCATTTT
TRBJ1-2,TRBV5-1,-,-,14,CASSPTGVRYGYTF,TGCGCCAGCAGCCCGACAGGAGTTCGCTATGGCTACACCTTC